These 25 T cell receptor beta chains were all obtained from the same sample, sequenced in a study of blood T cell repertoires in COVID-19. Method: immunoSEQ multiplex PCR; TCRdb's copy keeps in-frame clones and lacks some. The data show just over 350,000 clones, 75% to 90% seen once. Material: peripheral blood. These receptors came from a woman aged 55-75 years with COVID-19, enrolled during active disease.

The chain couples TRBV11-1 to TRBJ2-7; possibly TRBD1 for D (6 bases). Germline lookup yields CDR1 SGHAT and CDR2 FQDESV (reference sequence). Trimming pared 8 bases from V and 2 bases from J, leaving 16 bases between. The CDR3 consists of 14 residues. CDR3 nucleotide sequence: TGTGCCAGCCGACGAGACAGGAATACCTACGAGCAGTACTTC. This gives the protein CASRRDRNTYEQYF.

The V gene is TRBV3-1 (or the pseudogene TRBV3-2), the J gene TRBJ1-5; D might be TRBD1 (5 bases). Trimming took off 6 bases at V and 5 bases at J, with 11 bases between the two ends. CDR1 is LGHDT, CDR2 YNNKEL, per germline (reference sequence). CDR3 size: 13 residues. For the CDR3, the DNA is TGTGCCAGCAGTAGGGGATGGGATCAGCCCCAGCATTTT. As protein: CASSRGWDQPQHF.

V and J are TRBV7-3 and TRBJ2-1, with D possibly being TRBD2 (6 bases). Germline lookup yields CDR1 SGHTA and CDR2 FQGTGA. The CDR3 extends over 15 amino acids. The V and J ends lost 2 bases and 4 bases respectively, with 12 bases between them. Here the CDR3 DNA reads TGTGCCAGCAGCTTATCAGCGGGCCCATACAATGAGCAGTTCTTC. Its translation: CASSLSAGPYNEQFF.

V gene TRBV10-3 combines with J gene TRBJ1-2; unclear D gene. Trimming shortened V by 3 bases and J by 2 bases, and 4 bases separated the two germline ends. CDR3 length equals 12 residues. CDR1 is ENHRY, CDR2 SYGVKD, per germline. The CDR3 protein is CAISERNYGYTF. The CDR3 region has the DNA TGTGCCATCAGTGAACGGAACTATGGCTACACCTTC.

CDR3 in amino acids: CASSQDTVEQFF. The CDR3 region has the DNA TGTGCCAGCAGCCAAGACACGGTTGAGCAGTTCTTC. V usage is TRBV3-1 (or the pseudogene TRBV3-2) and J usage is TRBJ2-1; no clear D gene. This CDR3 region has 12 residues. V gave up 0 bases and J gave up 9 bases, with 6 bases separating them. CDR1 is LGHDT and CDR2 is YNNKEL in the germline V gene (reference sequence).

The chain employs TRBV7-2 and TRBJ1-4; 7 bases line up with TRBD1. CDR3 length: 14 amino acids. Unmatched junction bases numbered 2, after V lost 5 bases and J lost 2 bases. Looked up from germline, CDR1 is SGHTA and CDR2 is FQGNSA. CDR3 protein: CASSVQGTNEKLFF. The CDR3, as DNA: TGTGCCAGCAGCGTACAGGGGACTAATGAAAAACTGTTTTTT.

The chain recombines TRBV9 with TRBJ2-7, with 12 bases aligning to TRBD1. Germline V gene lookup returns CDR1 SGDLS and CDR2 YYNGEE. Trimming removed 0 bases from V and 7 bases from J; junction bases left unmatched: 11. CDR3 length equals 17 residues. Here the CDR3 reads CASSVGVGTGGTREQYF. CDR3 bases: TGTGCCAGCAGCGTAGGGGTTGGGACAGGGGGCACTCGGGAGCAGTACTTC.

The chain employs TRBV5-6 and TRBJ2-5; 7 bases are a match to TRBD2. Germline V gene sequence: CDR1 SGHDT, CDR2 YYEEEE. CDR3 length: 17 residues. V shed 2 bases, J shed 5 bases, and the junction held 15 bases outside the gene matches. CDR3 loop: CASSFRAGYSSGETQYF. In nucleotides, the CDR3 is TGTGCCAGCAGCTTCCGAGCGGGGTATTCGTCGGGGGAGACCCAGTACTTC.

This CDR3 reads CASSIDLVGPPTVEQYF. The CDR3 region has the DNA TGTGCCAGTAGTATAGATCTGGTTGGGCCCCCTACAGTGGAGCAGTACTTC. The rearrangement links TRBV19 to TRBJ2-7; D gene unclear. V lost 0 bases, J lost 7 bases, and 22 bases lay in between. From germline, CDR1 is LNHDA and CDR2 SQIVND (reference sequence). The CDR3 totals 17 residues.

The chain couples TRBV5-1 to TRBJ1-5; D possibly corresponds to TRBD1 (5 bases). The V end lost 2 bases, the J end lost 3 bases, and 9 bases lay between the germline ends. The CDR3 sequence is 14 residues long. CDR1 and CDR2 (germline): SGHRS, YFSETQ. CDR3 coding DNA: TGCGCCAGCAGCTTCGACAGTACCAATCAGCCCCAGCATTTT. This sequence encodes CASSFDSTNQPQHF.

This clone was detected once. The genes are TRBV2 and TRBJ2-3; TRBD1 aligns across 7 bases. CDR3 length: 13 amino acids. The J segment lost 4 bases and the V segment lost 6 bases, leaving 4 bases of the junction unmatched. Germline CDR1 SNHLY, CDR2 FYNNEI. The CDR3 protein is CASSRGGADTQYF. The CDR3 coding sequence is TGTGCCAGCAGCCGAGGGGGCGCAGATACGCAGTATTTT.

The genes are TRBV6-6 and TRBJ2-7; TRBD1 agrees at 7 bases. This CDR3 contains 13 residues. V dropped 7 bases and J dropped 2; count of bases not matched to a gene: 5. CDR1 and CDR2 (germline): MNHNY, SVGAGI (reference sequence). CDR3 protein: CASTLGQAYEQYF. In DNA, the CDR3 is TGTGCCAGCACCCTAGGACAGGCCTACGAGCAGTACTTC.

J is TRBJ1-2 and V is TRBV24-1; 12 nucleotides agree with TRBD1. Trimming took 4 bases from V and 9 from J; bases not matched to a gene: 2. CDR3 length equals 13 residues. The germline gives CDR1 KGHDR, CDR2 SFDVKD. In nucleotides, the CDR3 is TGTGCCACCAGTGAAGGGACAGGGGGCCGCTACACCTTC. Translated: CATSEGTGGRYTF.

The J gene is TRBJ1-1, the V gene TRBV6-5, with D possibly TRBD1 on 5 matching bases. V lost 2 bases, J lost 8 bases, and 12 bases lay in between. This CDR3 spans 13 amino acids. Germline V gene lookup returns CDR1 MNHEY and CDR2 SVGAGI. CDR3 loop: CASSYPNSGEAFF. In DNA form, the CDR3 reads TGTGCCAGCAGTTACCCCAACTCAGGGGAAGCTTTCTTT.

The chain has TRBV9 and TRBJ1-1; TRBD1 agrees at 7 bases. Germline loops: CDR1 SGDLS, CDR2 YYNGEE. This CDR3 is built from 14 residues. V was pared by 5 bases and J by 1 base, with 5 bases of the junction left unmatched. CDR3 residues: CASSPTGANTEAFF. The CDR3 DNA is TGTGCCAGCAGTCCTACAGGGGCGAACACTGAAGCTTTCTTT.

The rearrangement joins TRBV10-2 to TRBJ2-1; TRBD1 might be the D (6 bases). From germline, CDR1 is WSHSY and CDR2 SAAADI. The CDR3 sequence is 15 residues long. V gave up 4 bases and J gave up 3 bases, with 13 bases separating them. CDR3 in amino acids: CASSGTRGHYNEQFF. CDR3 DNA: TGCGCCAGCAGTGGGACTCGGGGACACTACAATGAGCAGTTCTTC.

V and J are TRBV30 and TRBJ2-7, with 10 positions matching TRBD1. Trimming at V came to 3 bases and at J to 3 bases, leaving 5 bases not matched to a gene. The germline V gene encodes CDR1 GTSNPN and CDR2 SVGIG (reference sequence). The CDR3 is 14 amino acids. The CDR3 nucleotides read TGTGCCTGGAGGGGGGACAGGGGACGCTACGAGCAGTACTTC. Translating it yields CAWRGDRGRYEQYF. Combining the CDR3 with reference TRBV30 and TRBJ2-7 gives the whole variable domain SQTIHQWPATLVQPVGSPLSLECTVEGTSNPNLYWYRQAAGRGLQLLFYSVGIGQISSEVPQNLSASRPQDRQFILSSKKLLLSDSGFYLCAWRGDRGRYEQYFGPGTRLTVT.

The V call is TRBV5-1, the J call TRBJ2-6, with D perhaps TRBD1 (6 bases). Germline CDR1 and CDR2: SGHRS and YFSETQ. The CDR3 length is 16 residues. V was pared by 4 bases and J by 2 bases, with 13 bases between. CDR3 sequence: CASSPFGGAGANVLTF. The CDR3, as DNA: TGCGCCAGCAGCCCCTTTGGGGGCGCTGGGGCCAACGTCCTGACTTTC.

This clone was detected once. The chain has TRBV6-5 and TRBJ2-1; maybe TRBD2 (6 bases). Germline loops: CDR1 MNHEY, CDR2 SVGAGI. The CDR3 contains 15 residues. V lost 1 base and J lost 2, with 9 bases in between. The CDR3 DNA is TGTGCCAGCAGTTACTTGGCGGGAACCTACAATGAGCAGTTCTTC. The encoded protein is CASSYLAGTYNEQFF.

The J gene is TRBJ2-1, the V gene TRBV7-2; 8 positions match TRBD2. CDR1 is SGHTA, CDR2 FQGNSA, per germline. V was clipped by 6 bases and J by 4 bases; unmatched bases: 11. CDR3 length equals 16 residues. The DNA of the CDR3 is TGTGCCAGCAGACGACTCGGAAGCGGGGGATACAATGAGCAGTTCTTC. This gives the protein CASRRLGSGGYNEQFF.

CDR3 sequence (DNA): TGTGCCAGCAGTGAAGCGCCAGGGGCGAACACTGAAGCTTTCTTT. Its translation is CASSEAPGANTEAFF. The J gene is TRBJ1-1, the V gene TRBV6-1; tentative D call: TRBD1 (6 bases). Germline values: CDR1 MNHNS, CDR2 SASEGT. This CDR3 comprises 15 residues. Deletions cut 0 bases from V and 1 base from J, with 9 bases between.

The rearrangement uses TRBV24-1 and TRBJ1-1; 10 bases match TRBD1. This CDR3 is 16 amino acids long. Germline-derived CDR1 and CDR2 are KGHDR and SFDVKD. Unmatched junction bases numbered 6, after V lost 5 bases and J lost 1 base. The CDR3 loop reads CATSAGDRGRNTEAFF. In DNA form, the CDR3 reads TGTGCCACCAGTGCCGGAGACAGGGGGCGGAACACTGAAGCTTTCTTT.

CDR3 loop: CASSPQTGSYGYTF. The DNA for the CDR3 is TGTGCCAGCAGTCCACAGACAGGTAGCTATGGCTACACCTTC. The V gene is TRBV6-5, the J gene TRBJ1-2; the D gene is possibly TRBD1 (6 bases). The CDR3 extends over 14 amino acids. Trimming removed 5 bases from V and 4 bases from J, with 14 bases in between. The V gene's germline CDR1 is MNHEY and CDR2 SVGAGI.

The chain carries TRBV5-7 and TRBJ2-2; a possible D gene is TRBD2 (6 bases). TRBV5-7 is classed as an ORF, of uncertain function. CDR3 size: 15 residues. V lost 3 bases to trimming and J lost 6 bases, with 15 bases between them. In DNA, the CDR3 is TGTGCCAGCAGCTCTAGTGGGGGGTGGTCCGGGGAGCTGTTTTTT. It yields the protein CASSSSGGWSGELFF.

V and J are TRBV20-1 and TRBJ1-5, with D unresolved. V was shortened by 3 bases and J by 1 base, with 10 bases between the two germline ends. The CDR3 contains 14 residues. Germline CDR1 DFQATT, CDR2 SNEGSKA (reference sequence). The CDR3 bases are TGCAGTGCTAGTGGCGGTGTAAGCAATCAGCCCCAGCATTTT. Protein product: CSASGGVSNQPQHF.